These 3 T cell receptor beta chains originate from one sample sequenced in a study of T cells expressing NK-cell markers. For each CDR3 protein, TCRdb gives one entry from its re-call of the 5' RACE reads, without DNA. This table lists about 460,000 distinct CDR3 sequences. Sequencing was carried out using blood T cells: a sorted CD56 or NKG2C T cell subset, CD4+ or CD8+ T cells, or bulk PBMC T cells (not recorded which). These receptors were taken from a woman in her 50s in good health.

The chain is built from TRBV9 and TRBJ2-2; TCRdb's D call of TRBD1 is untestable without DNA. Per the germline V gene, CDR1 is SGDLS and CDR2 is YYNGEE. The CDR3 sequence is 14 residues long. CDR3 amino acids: CASSVQGASGELFF.

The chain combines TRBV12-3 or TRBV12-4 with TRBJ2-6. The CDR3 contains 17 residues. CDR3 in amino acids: CASSSGLDRSGANVLTF.

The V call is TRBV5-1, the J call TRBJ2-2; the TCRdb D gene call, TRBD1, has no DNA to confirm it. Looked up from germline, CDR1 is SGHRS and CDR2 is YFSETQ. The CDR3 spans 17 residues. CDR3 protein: CASSPSGQGMDTGELFF.